Listed below are T cell receptor beta chains from one sample, sequenced in a study of early T cells in non-severe SARS-CoV-2 infection. TCRdb re-called the 5' RACE reads through MiXCR, storing one row per CDR3 protein. The data show approximately 88,000 distinct CDR3 sequences, roughly an eighth seen once. The sample was whole blood. The receptors shown here come from an adult who was a healthcare worker with PCR-confirmed SARS-CoV-2 infection or an uninfected control (not recorded which). The CDR3 runs from the conserved cysteine through the conserved F or W. Fields, in order: V gene, clone size, D gene, J gene, CDR3 DNA, CDR3 protein. A D gene is named only where the DNA matches it firmly. A clone size is listed for some rows: how often the clone was seen (once, few, many), or a class if it is expanded.

>TRBV6-1|many|-|TRBJ1-4
TGTGCCAGCCGCGGCGGCAGGGTCGGCTTTGAAAAACTGTTTTTT
CASRGGRVGFEKLFF
>TRBV10-3|-|-|TRBJ1-1
TGTGCCATCAGCCTACAGCAGATCAACACTGAAGCTTTCTTT
CAISLQQINTEAFF
>TRBV20-1|-|-|TRBJ1-3
TGCAGTGCTAGAGATCCCCAGAGCCACTCTGGAAACACCATATATTTT
CSARDPQSHSGNTIYF
>TRBV6-6|-|-|TRBJ2-7
TGTGCCAGCAGGGCCACAGGGTCGGGCGAGCAGTACTTC
CASRATGSGEQYF
>TRBV2|few|TRBD1|TRBJ1-6
TGTGCCAGCAGCCAACTTTCGGGACAGGGGGGATCACCCCTCCACTTT
CASSQLSGQGGSPLHF
>TRBV20-1|-|TRBD1|TRBJ2-1
TGCAGTGCCCCCGGACAGGGCGATGAGCAGTTCTTC
CSAPGQGDEQFF
>TRBV5-1|-|-|TRBJ2-3
TGCGCCAGCAGCAGGGCGCAGGACACAGATACGCAGTATTTT
CASSRAQDTDTQYF
>TRBV7-2|-|-|TRBJ2-7
TGTGCCAGCAGCGAGACGGAAGCCCTAGGGCAGTACTTC
CASSETEALGQYF
>TRBV24-1|many|TRBD2|TRBJ2-3
TGTGCCACCAGTGATACTAGCGGGGGGGCATCAGATACGCAGTATTTT
CATSDTSGGASDTQYF
>TRBV2|-|-|TRBJ2-7
TGTGCCAGCAGGGGGGGCGCGGGGCGAACCTACGAGCAGTACTTC
CASRGGAGRTYEQYF
>TRBV3-1|many|-|TRBJ2-7
TGTGCCAGCAGCCAAGTGGATCACCACGAGCAGTACTTC
CASSQVDHHEQYF
>TRBV7-9|few|-|TRBJ2-3
TGTGCCAGCAGCCCTTGGACTAGCACAGATACGCAGTATTTT
CASSPWTSTDTQYF
>TRBV7-9|few|TRBD2|TRBJ2-5
TGTGCCAGCAGCTCCCTGACTAGCGGGGGCCAAGAGACCCAGTACTTC
CASSSLTSGGQETQYF
>TRBV12-5|many|-|TRBJ1-1
TGTGCTAGTGGTCGATCAGAGGGATCAATTGAAGCTTTCTTT
CASGRSEGSIEAFF
>TRBV5-1|few|TRBD1|TRBJ2-6
TGCGCCAGCAGCTTGTTTGGACAGGGGACTGGGGCCAACGTCCTGACTTTC
CASSLFGQGTGANVLTF
>TRBV7-6|many|-|TRBJ2-5
TGTGCCAGCAGCTTAGCTACGGGGACAGAGACCCAGTACTTC
CASSLATGTETQYF
>TRBV20-1|many|-|TRBJ2-7
TGCAGTGCTAGAGAAGGCAGTTTCTACGAGCAGTACTTC
CSAREGSFYEQYF
>TRBV7-6|-|-|TRBJ2-7
TGTGCCAGCAGCTCCAACGACTACTCCACCCTCGAGCAGTACTTC
CASSSNDYSTLEQYF
>TRBV20-1|-|-|TRBJ1-3
TGCAGTGCTAGAGAGGGGATCTCTGGAAACACCATATATTTT
CSAREGISGNTIYF
>TRBV5-4|-|TRBD2|TRBJ2-3
TGTGCCAGCAGCCCAAGGGGACTAGCGGGGGGTACGCAGTATTTT
CASSPRGLAGGTQYF
>TRBV20-1|many|-|TRBJ2-7
TGCAGTGCTAGGGGTGGAGGGCGCTACGAGCAGTACTTC
CSARGGGRYEQYF
>TRBV20-1|few|TRBD2|TRBJ2-5
TGCAGTGCTAGAATCCTAGCGGGGGAGCTGGAGACCCAGTACTTC
CSARILAGELETQYF
>TRBV7-2|-|-|TRBJ2-7
TGTGCCAGCAGCGCATTTCCGACGGCAGACTACGAGCAGTACTTC
CASSAFPTADYEQYF
>TRBV28|-|-|TRBJ2-7
TGTGCCAGCAGTTTGGCGGGACAAGCCTACGAGCAGTACTTC
CASSLAGQAYEQYF
>TRBV7-8|many|TRBD2|TRBJ2-7
TGTGCCAGCAGCTACCTCCCTCCGGGGGGGCCCGCCGAGCAGTACTTC
CASSYLPPGGPAEQYF
>TRBV11-2|many|-|TRBJ2-1
TGTGCCAGCAGCTTCCCCGGGACAAACAATGAGCAGTTCTTC
CASSFPGTNNEQFF
>TRBV29-1|-|-|TRBJ2-3
TGCAGCGCAATACAGGGATATACGCAGTATTTT
CSAIQGYTQYF
>TRBV20-1|many|-|TRBJ2-5
TGCAGTGCTAGTATCGGTAGCGGGCAGGGGGAGACCCAGTACTTC
CSASIGSGQGETQYF
>TRBV3-1|many|TRBD2|TRBJ2-5
TGTGCCAGCAGCCAAGGGAGCGGGGGGACTTCGAGGACCCAGTACTTC
CASSQGSGGTSRTQYF
>TRBV29-1|-|-|TRBJ2-7
TGCAGCGTTGATATAGTGAATGACAGCTCCTACGAGCAGTACTTC
CSVDIVNDSSYEQYF
>TRBV5-5|few|TRBD1|TRBJ1-6
TGTGCCAGCAGCCACGACAGGGTCAATTCACCCCTCCACTTT
CASSHDRVNSPLHF
>TRBV5-4|-|-|TRBJ2-1
TGTGCCAGCAGCCCTCCCGGACAGTTCTACAATGAGCAGTTCTTC
CASSPPGQFYNEQFF
>TRBV29-1|few|-|TRBJ1-2
TGCAGCGTGCCCACCATGCTTAACTATGGCTACACCTTC
CSVPTMLNYGYTF
>TRBV7-9|-|TRBD1|TRBJ1-4
TGTGCCAGCAGCCGAGGGTCTGGAACAGGGGGTAATGAAAAACTGTTTTTT
CASSRGSGTGGNEKLFF
>TRBV15|-|-|TRBJ2-7
TGTGCCACCAGCAGAGATCGTTGGGGCCACGAGCAGTACTTC
CATSRDRWGHEQYF
>TRBV23-1|many|-|TRBJ1-2
TGCGCCAGCAGTCCCCGGACAGAAAGGAGGGGCTACACCTTC
CASSPRTERRGYTF
>TRBV15|many|TRBD1|TRBJ1-1
TGTGCCACCAGCAGCTCGGGACAGGCGAACACTGAAGCTTTCTTT
CATSSSGQANTEAFF
>TRBV9|-|TRBD1|TRBJ1-6
TGTGCCAGCAGCGTCACCGGGACAGGGGAATCACCCCTCCACTTT
CASSVTGTGESPLHF
>TRBV9|few|-|TRBJ2-2
TGTGCCAGCAGCGTCCAGGGAAATGGGGAGCTGTTTTTT
CASSVQGNGELFF
>TRBV3-1|many|-|TRBJ1-1
TGTGCCAGCAGCCCCAGGGGGAACACTGAAGCTTTCTTT
CASSPRGNTEAFF
>TRBV12-3/TRBV12-4|few|-|TRBJ1-1
TGTGCCAGCAGCCTGGCGGGGGACACTGAAGCTTTCTTT
CASSLAGDTEAFF
>TRBV20-1|-|TRBD2|TRBJ2-5
TGCAGTGCTACTAGCGGGGGGGCGACGGAGACCCAGTACTTC
CSATSGGATETQYF
>TRBV5-1|many|TRBD1|TRBJ2-7
TGCGCCAGCAGCCGCGCGGACAGGGGATACGAGCAGTACTTC
CASSRADRGYEQYF
>TRBV12-5|few|TRBD1|TRBJ2-5
TGTGCTAGTGGTTCCCCGACAGGGGGCACGGAGACCCAGTACTTC
CASGSPTGGTETQYF
>TRBV20-1|-|-|TRBJ1-3
TGCAGTGCCGAAGGGGAGGGACTAGACACCATATATTTT
CSAEGEGLDTIYF
>TRBV10-3|few|TRBD2|TRBJ2-1
TGTGCCATCAGTGAGTCGATCTCTAGCGGGGAAAACAATGAGCAGTTCTTC
CAISESISSGENNEQFF
>TRBV10-3|many|-|TRBJ1-1
TGTGCCATCAGTGAGTCACCAGGGGCGGGGACTGAAGCTTTCTTT
CAISESPGAGTEAFF
>TRBV4-2|few|-|TRBJ2-7
TGTGCCAGCAGCCAAGACAGGGCTAGCCACGAGCAGTACTTC
CASSQDRASHEQYF
>TRBV18|-|TRBD2|TRBJ2-1
TGTGCCAGCTCACCCAGGACTAGCGGGGGGGCCACCTACAATGAGCAGTTCTTC
CASSPRTSGGATYNEQFF
>TRBV3-1|few|-|TRBJ1-2
TGTGCCAGCAGCCATGGTCAGCCCGCTAACTATGGCTACACCTTC
CASSHGQPANYGYTF
>TRBV20-1|many|TRBD2|TRBJ2-5
TGCAGTGCTAGAGGACTAGCGGGGAAAGAGACCCAGTACTTC
CSARGLAGKETQYF
>TRBV5-4|-|TRBD1|TRBJ1-1
TGTGCCAGCAGCGGACAGGCGATGGACACTGAAGCTTTCTTT
CASSGQAMDTEAFF
>TRBV11-2|few|-|TRBJ1-5
TGTGCCAGCAGGCCAGACAGCTATCAGCCCCAGCATTTT
CASRPDSYQPQHF
>TRBV7-9|-|-|TRBJ2-5
TGTGCCAGCAGCTTAGATACAGGGCAAGAGACCCAGTACTTC
CASSLDTGQETQYF
>TRBV20-1|many|-|TRBJ1-3
TGCAGTGCTAGAGGGCAGGCCGGAAACACCATATATTTT
CSARGQAGNTIYF